The 5 T cell receptor beta chains below were found in one sample sequenced in a study of cytotoxic CD8 clonotypes in ibrutinib-treated CLL. Clones were sequenced by immunoSEQ multiplex PCR, and TCRdb holds only the in-frame ones, with some missing. The data show about 14,000 clones, about 64% seen once. The material was PBMCs, obtained before ibrutinib treatment. Receptor source: a human donor with chronic lymphocytic leukemia.

The rearrangement joins TRBV27 to TRBJ1-5; D uncertain. Trimming left V 3 bases short and J 0 bases short, with 3 bases between. The CDR3 has 13 residues. CDR1 MNHEY and CDR2 SMNVEV come from the germline V gene (reference sequence). CDR3 bases: TGTGCCAGCAGTTTTTATAGCAATCAGCCCCAGCATTTT. Residues: CASSFYSNQPQHF.

This clone was seen more than once but under ten times. This sample includes further DNA sequences coding for the same CDR3. The chain recombines TRBV5-1 with TRBJ1-1; D call uncertain. The V end was cut by 0 bases, the J end by 4 bases, with 7 bases between. Germline assignment: CDR1 SGHRS and CDR2 YFSETQ. The CDR3 consists of 13 residues. DNA for the CDR3: TGCGCCAGCAGCTTGGCCGCGGGCACTGAAGCTTTCTTT. Amino acid sequence: CASSLAAGTEAFF.

This clone was detected only a few times. This rearrangement joins TRBV5-4 to TRBJ2-3; 11 bases match TRBD2. The CDR3 is 17 amino acids. Germline CDR1 reads SGHNT; CDR2 reads YYREEE (reference sequence). V was clipped by 7 bases and J by 0 bases; unmatched bases: 10. CDR3 loop: CASRLRTSGLSTDTQYF. CDR3 coding DNA: TGTGCCAGCCGCCTTCGGACTAGCGGGCTGAGCACAGATACGCAGTATTTT.

The V and J genes are TRBV28 and TRBJ2-3; 7 bases fit TRBD2. Germline V gene sequence: CDR1 MDHEN, CDR2 SYDVKM. With 3 bases clipped from V and 2 bases from J, the junction kept 11 bases outside the gene matches. This CDR3 comprises 17 residues. In DNA, the CDR3 is TGTGCCAGCAGTTTTGGCGGGGGTCTTGCCACCACAGATACGCAGTATTTT. This codes for CASSFGGGLATTDTQYF.

Written as DNA, the CDR3 is TGTGCCAGCAGCCCGGACAGGGCTGGTGAAACTGAAGCTTTCTTT. Translated: CASSPDRAGETEAFF. V gene TRBV5-4 combines with J gene TRBJ1-1; 8 nucleotides agree with TRBD1. The germline CDR1 and CDR2 sequences are SGHNT and YYREEE (reference sequence). V was clipped by 4 bases and J by 5 bases; unmatched bases: 10. This CDR3 region has 15 residues.